The entry below gives a single TCR beta chain sequence along with its context. Its antigen is unknown. This entry belongs to a study of cytomegalovirus exposure and HLA in healthy donors. Findings and limits, study-wide: While the bulk of TCR sequences proved rare, some public TCRs turned up in many donors. A later analysis reportedly found fewer N-insertions in an Asian-associated ancestry cluster than the roughly 670-donor mean. Altogether, 150 to 200 TCR beta chains were recorded as cytomegalovirus-associated.

V lost 4 bases, J lost 7 bases, and 12 bases stayed unmatched. Germline lookup yields CDR1 SGHAT and CDR2 FQDESV (reference sequence). This CDR3 spans 15 amino acids. Vbeta (60) and Jbeta (13) primers were used in the PCR. Profiled with immunoSEQ multiplex PCR; TCRdb holds only in-frame clones, not every one. Of around 94,000 clones listed, about 73% are singletons. This TCR was recovered from a woman in her forties in good health and CMV-seropositive. The chain combines TRBV11-1 with TRBJ2-7; 8 nucleotides agree with TRBD2. Sequencing was done on a sample of PBMCs. CDR3 nucleotides: TGTGCCAGCAGCTATTTAGCGGGGCCGAGAGGGGAGCAGTACTTC. This sequence encodes CASSYLAGPRGEQYF.